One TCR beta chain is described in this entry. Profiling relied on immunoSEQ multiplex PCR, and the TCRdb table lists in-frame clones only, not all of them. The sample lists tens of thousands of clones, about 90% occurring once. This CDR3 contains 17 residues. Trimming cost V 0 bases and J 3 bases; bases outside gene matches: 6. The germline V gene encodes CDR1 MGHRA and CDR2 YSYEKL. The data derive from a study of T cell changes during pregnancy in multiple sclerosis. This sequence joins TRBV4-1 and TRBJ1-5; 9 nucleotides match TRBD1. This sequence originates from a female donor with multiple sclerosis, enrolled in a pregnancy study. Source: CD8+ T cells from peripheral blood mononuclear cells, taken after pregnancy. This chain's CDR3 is CASSQDRGQGFNQPQHF. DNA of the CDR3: TGCGCCAGCAGCCAAGATAGGGGACAGGGCTTCAATCAGCCCCAGCATTTT.